These 4 T cell receptor beta chains came from one sample sequenced in a study of glioma-infiltrating T cells. TCR alpha and beta CDR3 regions were amplified from RNA using iRepertoire nested multiplex PCR. TCRdb re-called the multiplex PCR reads through MiXCR, storing one row per CDR3 protein. The sample records about 140,000 distinct CDR3 sequences, roughly 43% being singletons. The sequenced sample was glioma tissue, nonneoplastic brain tissue, or PBMCs (not recorded which). All receptors come from a human donor with low-grade glioma or glioblastoma, undergoing nonglioma brain surgery, or in good health (not recorded which).

J is TRBJ1-6 and V is TRBV6-6, with D uncertain. With 6 bases removed from V and 4 bases from J, the gap between germline ends came to 13 bases. Germline V gene sequence: CDR1 MNHNY, CDR2 SVGAGI (reference sequence). The CDR3 is 15 residues long. The CDR3 spells CASRKIRDYNSPLHF. CDR3 nucleotides: TGTGCCAGCAGAAAGATACGGGATTATAATTCACCCCTCCACTTT.

This clonotype has ten or more counts. This chain links TRBV20-1 with TRBJ2-7, with 7 bases aligning to TRBD2. CDR3 size: 14 residues. With V trimmed by 3 bases and J by 3 bases, 8 bases remained unmatched. Germline V gives CDR1 DFQATT, CDR2 SNEGSKA (reference sequence). DNA of the CDR3: TGCAGTGCTAGTAGCCCTAGCGGTCTCTACGAGCAGTACTTC. Translating it yields CSASSPSGLYEQYF.

The chain has TRBV6-1 and TRBJ1-2; no reliable D call. The germline V gene encodes CDR1 MNHNS and CDR2 SASEGT. This CDR3 region has 13 residues. V was pared by 5 bases and J by 4 bases, with 11 bases between. CDR3 in DNA: TGTGCCAGCAGTACCGCTACACTCTATGGCTACACCTTC. As protein: CASSTATLYGYTF.

The rearrangement uses TRBV6-6 and TRBJ2-3; TRBD2 matches at 9 bases. Germline V gives CDR1 MNHNY, CDR2 SVGAGI (reference sequence). The ends lost 4 bases at V and 4 bases at J; junction bases unmatched: 6. There are 15 residues in the CDR3. CDR3 DNA sequence: TGTGCCAGCAGTTCTAGCGGGGTCGGCGCAGATACGCAGTATTTT. Protein: CASSSSGVGADTQYF.